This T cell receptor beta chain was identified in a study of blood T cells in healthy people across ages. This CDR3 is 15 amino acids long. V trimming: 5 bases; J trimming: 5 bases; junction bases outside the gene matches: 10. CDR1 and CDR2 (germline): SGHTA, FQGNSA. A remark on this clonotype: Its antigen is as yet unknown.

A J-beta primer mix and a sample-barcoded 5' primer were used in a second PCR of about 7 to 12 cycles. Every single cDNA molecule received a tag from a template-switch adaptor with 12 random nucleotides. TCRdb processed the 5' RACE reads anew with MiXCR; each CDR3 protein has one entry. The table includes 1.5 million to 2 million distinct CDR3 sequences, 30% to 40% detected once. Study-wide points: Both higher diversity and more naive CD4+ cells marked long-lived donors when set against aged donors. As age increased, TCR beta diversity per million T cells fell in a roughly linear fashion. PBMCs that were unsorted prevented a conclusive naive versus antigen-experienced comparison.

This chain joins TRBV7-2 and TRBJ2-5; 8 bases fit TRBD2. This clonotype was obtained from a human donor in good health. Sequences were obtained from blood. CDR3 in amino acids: CASSRGLASGETQYF. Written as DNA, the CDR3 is TGTGCCAGCAGCCGAGGACTAGCTTCGGGTGAGACCCAGTACTTC.